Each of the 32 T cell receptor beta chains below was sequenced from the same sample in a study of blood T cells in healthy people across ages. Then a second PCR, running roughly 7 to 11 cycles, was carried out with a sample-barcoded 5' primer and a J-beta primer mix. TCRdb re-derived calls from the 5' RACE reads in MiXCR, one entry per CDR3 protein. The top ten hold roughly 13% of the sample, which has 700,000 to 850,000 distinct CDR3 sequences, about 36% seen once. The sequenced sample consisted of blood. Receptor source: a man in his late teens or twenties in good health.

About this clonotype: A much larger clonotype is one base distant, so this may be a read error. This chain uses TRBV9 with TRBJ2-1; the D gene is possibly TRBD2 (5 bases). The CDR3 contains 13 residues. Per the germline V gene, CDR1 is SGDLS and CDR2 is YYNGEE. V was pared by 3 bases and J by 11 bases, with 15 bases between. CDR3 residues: CASSETRSGQQFF. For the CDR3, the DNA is TGTGCCAGCAGCGAGACAAGGAGCGGCCAGCAGTTCTTC.

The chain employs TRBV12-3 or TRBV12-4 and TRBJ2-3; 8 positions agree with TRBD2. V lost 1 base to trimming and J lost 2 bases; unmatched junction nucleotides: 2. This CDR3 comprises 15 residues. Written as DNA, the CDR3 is TGTGCCAGCAGTTTAGTAGCGGGGCCCACAGATACGCAGTATTTT. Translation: CASSLVAGPTDTQYF.

CDR3 sequence: CSALETNTEAFF. CDR3 nucleotide sequence: TGCAGTGCTCTGGAGACCAACACTGAAGCTTTCTTT. The V and J genes are TRBV20-1 and TRBJ1-1; D is ambiguous. There are 12 residues in the CDR3. The V and J ends lost 5 bases and 2 bases respectively, with 9 bases between them. CDR1 and CDR2 (germline): DFQATT, SNEGSKA (reference sequence).

Here the CDR3 DNA reads TGTGCCAGCAGTCCGATGCGTGTTGGTACTAAGGGCTACACCTTC. It specifies CASSPMRVGTKGYTF. This chain connects TRBV2 to TRBJ1-2, with no clear D. Trimming took 5 bases from V and 8 from J, leaving 21 bases between them. The germline V gene has CDR1 SNHLY and CDR2 FYNNEI. There are 15 residues in the CDR3.

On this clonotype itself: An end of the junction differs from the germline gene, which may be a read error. The CDR3: CASSSSRGRNSPPHF. In DNA, the CDR3 is TGTGCCAGCAGTTCCTCCAGGGGGAGGAATTCACCCCCCCACTTT. The rearrangement joins TRBV6-6 to TRBJ1-6, with 7 bases aligning to TRBD1. Germline V lookup: CDR1 MNHNY, CDR2 SVGAGI (reference sequence). The CDR3 is 15 amino acids.

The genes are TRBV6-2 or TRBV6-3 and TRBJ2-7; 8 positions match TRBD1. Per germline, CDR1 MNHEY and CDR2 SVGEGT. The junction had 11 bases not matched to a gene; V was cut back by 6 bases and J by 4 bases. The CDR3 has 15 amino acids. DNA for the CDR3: TGTGCCAGCAGCCCCCGGACAGGGCTGATTTACGAGCAGTACTTC. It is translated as CASSPRTGLIYEQYF.

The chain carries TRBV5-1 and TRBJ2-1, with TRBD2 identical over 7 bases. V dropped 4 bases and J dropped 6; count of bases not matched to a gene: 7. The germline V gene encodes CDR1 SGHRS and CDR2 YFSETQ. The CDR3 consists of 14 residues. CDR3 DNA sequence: TGCGCCAGCAGCCTGGGAGGGGCCCTCAATGAGCAGTTCTTC. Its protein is CASSLGGALNEQFF.

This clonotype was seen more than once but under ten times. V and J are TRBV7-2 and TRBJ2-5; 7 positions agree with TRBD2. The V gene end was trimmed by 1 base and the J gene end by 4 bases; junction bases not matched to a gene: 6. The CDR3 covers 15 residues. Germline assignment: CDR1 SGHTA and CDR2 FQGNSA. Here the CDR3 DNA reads TGTGCCAGCAGCTTAGGGGGGGGTCGGTTAGAGACCCAGTACTTC. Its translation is CASSLGGGRLETQYF.

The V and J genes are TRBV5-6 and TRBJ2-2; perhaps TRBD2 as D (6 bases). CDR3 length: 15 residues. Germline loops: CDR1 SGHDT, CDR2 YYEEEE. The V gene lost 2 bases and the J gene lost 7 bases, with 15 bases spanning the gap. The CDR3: CASSFGRGSNGELFF. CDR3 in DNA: TGTGCCAGCAGCTTTGGACGGGGGAGTAACGGGGAGCTGTTTTTT.

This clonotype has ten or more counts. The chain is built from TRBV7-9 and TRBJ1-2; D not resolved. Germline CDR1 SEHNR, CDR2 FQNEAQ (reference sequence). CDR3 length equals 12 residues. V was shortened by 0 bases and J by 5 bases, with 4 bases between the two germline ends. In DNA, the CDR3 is TGTGCCAGCAGCTTAGCGTTATATGGCTACACCTTC. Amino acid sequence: CASSLALYGYTF.

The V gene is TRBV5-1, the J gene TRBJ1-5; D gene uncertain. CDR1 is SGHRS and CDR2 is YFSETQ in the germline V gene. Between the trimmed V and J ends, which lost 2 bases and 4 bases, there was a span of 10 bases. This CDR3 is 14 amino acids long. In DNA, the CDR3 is TGCGCCAGCAGCTTTTCGGGAGATAATCAGCCCCAGCATTTT. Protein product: CASSFSGDNQPQHF. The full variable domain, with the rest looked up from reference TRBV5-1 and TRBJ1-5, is KAGVTQTPRYLIKTRGQQVTLSCSPISGHRSVSWYQQTPGQGLQFLFEYFSETQRNKGNFPGRFSGRQFSNSRSEMNVSTLELGDSALYLCASSFSGDNQPQHFGDGTRLSIL.

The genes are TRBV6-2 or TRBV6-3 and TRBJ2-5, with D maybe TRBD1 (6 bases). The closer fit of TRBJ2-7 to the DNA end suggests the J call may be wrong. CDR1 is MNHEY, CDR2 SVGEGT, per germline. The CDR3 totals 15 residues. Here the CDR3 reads CASRPSRQGIYEQYF. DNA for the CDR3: TGTGCCAGCAGACCTTCTCGGCAGGGGATCTACGAGCAGTACTTC.

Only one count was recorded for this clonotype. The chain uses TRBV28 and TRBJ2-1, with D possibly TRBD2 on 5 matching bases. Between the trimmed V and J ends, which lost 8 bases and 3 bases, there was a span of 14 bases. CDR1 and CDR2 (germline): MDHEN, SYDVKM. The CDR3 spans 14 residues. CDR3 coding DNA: TGTGCCAGCTCCCCCCACAGCGGCTACAATGAGCAGTTCTTC. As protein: CASSPHSGYNEQFF.

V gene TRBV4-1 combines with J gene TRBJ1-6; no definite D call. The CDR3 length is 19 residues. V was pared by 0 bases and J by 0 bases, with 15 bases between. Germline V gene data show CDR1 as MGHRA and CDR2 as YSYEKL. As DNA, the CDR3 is TGCGCCAGCAGCCAAGAAGATGGCCAGCCGAGCTCCTATAATTCACCCCTCCACTTT. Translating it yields CASSQEDGQPSSYNSPLHF.

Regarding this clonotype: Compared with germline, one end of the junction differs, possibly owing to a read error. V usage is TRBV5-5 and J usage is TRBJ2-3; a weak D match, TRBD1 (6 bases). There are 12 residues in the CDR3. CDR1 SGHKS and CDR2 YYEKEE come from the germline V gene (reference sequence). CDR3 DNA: TGTACCAGCAGCTTCAGGGGTGATACGCAGTATTTT. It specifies CTSSFRGDTQYF.

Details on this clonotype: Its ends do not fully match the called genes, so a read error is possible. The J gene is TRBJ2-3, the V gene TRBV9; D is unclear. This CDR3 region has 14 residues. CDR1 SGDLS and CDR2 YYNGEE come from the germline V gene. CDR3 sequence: CASSGTDAVDTRYF. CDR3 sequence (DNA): TGTGCCAGCAGCGGGACGGACGCCGTAGATACGCGGTATTTT.

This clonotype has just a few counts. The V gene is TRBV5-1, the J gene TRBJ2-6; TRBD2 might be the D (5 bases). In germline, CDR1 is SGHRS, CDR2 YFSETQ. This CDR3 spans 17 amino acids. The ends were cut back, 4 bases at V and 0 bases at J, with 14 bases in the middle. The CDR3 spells CASSASAGSSGANVLTF. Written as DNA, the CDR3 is TGCGCCAGCAGCGCATCGGCGGGTTCCTCTGGGGCCAACGTCCTGACTTTC.

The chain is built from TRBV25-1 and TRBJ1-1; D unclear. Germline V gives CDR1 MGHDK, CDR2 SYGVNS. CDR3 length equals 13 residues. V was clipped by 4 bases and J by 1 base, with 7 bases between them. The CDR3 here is CASSGYRNTEAFF. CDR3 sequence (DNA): TGTGCCAGCAGTGGATATCGGAACACTGAAGCTTTCTTT.

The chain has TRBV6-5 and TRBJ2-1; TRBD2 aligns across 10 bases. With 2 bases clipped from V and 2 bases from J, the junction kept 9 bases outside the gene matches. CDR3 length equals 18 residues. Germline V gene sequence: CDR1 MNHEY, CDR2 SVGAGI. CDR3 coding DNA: TGTGCCAGCAGTTACCTCCGCACTAGCGGGGCTCCCTACAATGAGCAGTTCTTC. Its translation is CASSYLRTSGAPYNEQFF.

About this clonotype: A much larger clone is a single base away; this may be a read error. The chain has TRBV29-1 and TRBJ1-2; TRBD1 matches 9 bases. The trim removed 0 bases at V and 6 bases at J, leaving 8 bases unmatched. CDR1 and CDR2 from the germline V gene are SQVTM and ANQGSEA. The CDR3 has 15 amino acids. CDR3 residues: CSVEDLDRGSNGYTF. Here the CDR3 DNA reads TGCAGCGTTGAAGATCTGGACAGGGGTTCGAATGGCTACACCTTC.

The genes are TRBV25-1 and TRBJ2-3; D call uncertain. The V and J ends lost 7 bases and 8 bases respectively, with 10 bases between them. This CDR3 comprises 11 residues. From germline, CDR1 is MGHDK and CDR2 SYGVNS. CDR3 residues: CASNWASTQYF. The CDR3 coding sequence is TGTGCCAGCAATTGGGCGAGTACGCAGTATTTT.

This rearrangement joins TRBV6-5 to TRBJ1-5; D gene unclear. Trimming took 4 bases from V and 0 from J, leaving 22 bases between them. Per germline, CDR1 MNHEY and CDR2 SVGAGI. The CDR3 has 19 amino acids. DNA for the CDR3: TGTGCCAGCAGTTCCGAGGAGGCCACCCGGGTTTATAGCAATCAGCCCCAGCATTTT. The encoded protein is CASSSEEATRVYSNQPQHF.

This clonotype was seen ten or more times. For the CDR3, the DNA is TGTGCCAGCAGCTTCGGAGGAACGCACTATGGCTACACCTTC. Encoded protein: CASSFGGTHYGYTF. The rearrangement links TRBV12-3 or TRBV12-4 to TRBJ1-2; D is ambiguous. The CDR3 extends over 14 amino acids. The V end was cut by 6 bases, the J end by 3 bases, with 14 bases between.

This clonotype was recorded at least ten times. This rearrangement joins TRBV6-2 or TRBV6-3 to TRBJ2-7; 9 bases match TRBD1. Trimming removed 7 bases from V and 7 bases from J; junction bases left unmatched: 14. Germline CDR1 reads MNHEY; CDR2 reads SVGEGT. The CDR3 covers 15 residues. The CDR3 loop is CASTPPGQGVWEQYF. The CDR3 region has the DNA TGTGCCAGCACCCCTCCGGGACAGGGTGTGTGGGAGCAGTACTTC.

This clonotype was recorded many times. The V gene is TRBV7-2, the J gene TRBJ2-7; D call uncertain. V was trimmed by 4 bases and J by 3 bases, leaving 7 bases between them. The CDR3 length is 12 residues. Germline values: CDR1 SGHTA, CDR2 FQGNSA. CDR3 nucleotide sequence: TGTGCCAGCAGCTCCGGGCTCTACGAGCAGTACTTC. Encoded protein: CASSSGLYEQYF.

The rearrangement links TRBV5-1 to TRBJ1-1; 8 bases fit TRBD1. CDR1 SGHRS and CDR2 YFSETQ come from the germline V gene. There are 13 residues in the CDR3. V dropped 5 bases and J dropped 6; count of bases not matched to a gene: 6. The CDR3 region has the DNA TGCGCCAGCAGTCAAACAGGGGGGCCTGAAGCTTTCTTT. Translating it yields CASSQTGGPEAFF.

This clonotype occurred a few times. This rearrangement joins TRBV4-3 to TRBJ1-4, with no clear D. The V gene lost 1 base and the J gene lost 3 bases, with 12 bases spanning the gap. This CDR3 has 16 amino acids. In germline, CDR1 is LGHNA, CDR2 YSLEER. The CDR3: CASSQGRGDANEKLFF. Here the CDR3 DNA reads TGCGCCAGCAGCCAAGGTCGTGGAGATGCTAATGAAAAACTGTTTTTT.

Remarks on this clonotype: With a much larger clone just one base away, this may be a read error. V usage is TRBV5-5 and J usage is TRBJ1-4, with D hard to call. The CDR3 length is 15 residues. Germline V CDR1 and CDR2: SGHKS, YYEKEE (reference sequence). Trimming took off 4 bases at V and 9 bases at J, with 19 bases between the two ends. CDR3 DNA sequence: TGTGCCAGCAGCCCACCGGATGTCCCTGGTCAAAAACTGTTTTTT. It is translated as CASSPPDVPGQKLFF.

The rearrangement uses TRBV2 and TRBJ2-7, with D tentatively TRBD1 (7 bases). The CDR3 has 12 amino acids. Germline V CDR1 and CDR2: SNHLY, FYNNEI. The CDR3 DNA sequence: TGTGCTATTGACAGGGAGGTAAACGAGCAGTACTTC. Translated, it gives CAIDREVNEQYF.

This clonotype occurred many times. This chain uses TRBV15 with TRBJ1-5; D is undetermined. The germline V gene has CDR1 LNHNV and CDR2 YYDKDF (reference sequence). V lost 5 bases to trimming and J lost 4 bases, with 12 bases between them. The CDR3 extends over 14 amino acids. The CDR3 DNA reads TGTGCCACCAGCGGCGAGGGAGGAAATCAGCCCCAGCATTTT. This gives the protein CATSGEGGNQPQHF. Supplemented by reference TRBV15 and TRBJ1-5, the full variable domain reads DAMVIQNPRYQVTQFGKPVTLSCSQTLNHNVMYWYQQKSSQAPKLLFHYYDKDFNNEADTPDNFQSRRPNTSFCFLDIRSPGLGDTAMYLCATSGEGGNQPQHFGDGTRLSIL.

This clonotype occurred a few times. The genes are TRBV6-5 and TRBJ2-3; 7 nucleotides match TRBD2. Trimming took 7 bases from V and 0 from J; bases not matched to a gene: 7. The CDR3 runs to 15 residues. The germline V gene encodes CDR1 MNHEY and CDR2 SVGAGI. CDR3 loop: CASTQSGESTDTQYF. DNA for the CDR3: TGTGCCAGCACCCAAAGCGGGGAAAGCACAGATACGCAGTATTTT.

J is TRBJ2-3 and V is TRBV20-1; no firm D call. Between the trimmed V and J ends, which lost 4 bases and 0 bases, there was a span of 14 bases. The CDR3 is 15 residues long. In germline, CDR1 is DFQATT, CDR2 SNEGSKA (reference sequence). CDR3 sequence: CSANPRHPSTDTQYF. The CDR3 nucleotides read TGCAGTGCTAACCCCAGGCATCCTAGCACAGATACGCAGTATTTT.